Each of the 13 T cell receptor beta chains below was sequenced from the same sample in a study of monozygotic twins with inflammatory bowel disease. TCRdb reprocessed the 5' RACE reads and stores each CDR3 protein as one record, lacking DNA. With 350,000 to 500,000 distinct CDR3 sequences in the sample, the ten largest clones hold about 2.2%. Sequencing was carried out using blood. Receptor source: a human donor with ulcerative colitis or Crohn's disease, or a healthy co-twin of an affected twin (not recorded which).

This sequence joins TRBV5-1 and TRBJ2-1; TCRdb calls TRBD1, which cannot be checked without DNA. Germline V gene sequence: CDR1 SGHRS, CDR2 YFSETQ. The CDR3 has 16 residues. CDR3 sequence: CASREGQGSSYNEQFF.

The chain recombines TRBV7-2 with TRBJ1-2; the D gene TCRdb calls, TRBD1, cannot be checked with no DNA. The germline V gene encodes CDR1 SGHTA and CDR2 FQGNSA. The CDR3 extends over 14 amino acids. The CDR3 loop is CATTRGQGSYGYTF.

The CDR3 reads CASSYSIGGRAQETQYF. The chain recombines TRBV6-2 or TRBV6-3 with TRBJ2-5; TCRdb's D call of TRBD2 is untestable without DNA. This CDR3 has 17 amino acids. Germline V lookup: CDR1 MNHEY, CDR2 SVGEGT.

V gene TRBV19 combines with J gene TRBJ2-7; the D call from TCRdb, TRBD1, cannot be confirmed without DNA. The CDR3 totals 14 residues. CDR1 and CDR2 from the germline V gene are LNHDA and SQIVND (reference sequence). This chain's CDR3 is CASRAPGMQHEQYF.

The gene calls are TRBV7-9 and TRBJ1-2. Germline lookup yields CDR1 SEHNR and CDR2 FQNEAQ (reference sequence). This CDR3 is built from 12 residues. The CDR3 here is CASSLVDYGYTF.

The rearrangement joins TRBV4-2 to TRBJ2-5; as DNA is missing, the TRBD2 call by TCRdb cannot be tested. In germline, CDR1 is LGHNA, CDR2 YNFKEQ. CDR3 length equals 17 residues. The CDR3: CASSPAGFKRGIETQYF.

The V gene is TRBV5-1, the J gene TRBJ2-3; TCRdb calls TRBD1, which cannot be checked without DNA. The V gene's germline CDR1 is SGHRS and CDR2 YFSETQ. The CDR3 extends over 15 amino acids. The CDR3 loop reads CASSLITGGTDTQYF.

The chain recombines TRBV4-2 with TRBJ1-2; there is no DNA to check the TCRdb D call of TRBD1. Per germline, CDR1 LGHNA and CDR2 YNFKEQ. The CDR3 covers 15 residues. CDR3 residues: CASSQGGRENYGYTF.

The chain combines TRBV24-1 with TRBJ2-1; TCRdb's assignment of TRBD2 cannot be checked, as there is no DNA. This CDR3 comprises 13 residues. CDR1 and CDR2 (germline): KGHDR, SFDVKD. The CDR3 is CATSDGSSDEQFF.

The rearrangement links TRBV6-2 or TRBV6-3 to TRBJ2-7. This CDR3 contains 14 residues. The germline gives CDR1 MNHEY, CDR2 SVGEGT. This CDR3 reads CASSQRLASYEQYF.

This chain links TRBV5-1 with TRBJ1-4; TCRdb proposes TRBD1, but this gene call is untestable without DNA. The length of the CDR3 is 14 residues. Germline CDR1 and CDR2: SGHRS and YFSETQ. The CDR3 sequence is CASRQQGVGEKLFF.

V and J are TRBV7-2 and TRBJ2-3; the D call of TRBD2 rests on TCRdb alone, since no DNA is present to check it. Looked up from germline, CDR1 is SGHTA and CDR2 is FQGNSA. There are 16 residues in the CDR3. CDR3 sequence: CASSLIGGLGADTQYF.

This rearrangement joins TRBV4-2 to TRBJ2-5. The CDR3 loop spans 16 amino acids. Germline V CDR1 and CDR2: LGHNA, YNFKEQ. The chain's CDR3 is CASSQDGNSYQETQYF.